The 13 T cell receptor beta chains given below trace back to one sample, sequenced in a study of blood T cell repertoires in COVID-19. Assay: immunoSEQ multiplex PCR; the TCRdb copy retains only in-frame clones and omits some. The sample consists of about 180,000 clones, approximately 86% of them appearing once. The sequenced sample was peripheral blood. These receptors came from a man older than 75 with COVID-19, enrolled during active disease.

This clone was picked up one time. This chain links TRBV3-1 (or the pseudogene TRBV3-2) with TRBJ2-1; 11 positions match TRBD2. Trimming removed 5 bases from V and 9 bases from J; junction bases left unmatched: 6. The CDR3 is made up of 14 amino acids. Germline values: CDR1 LGHDT, CDR2 YNNKEL (reference sequence). DNA for the CDR3: TGTGCCAGCAGCGGCTTAGCGGGGGGGGGTGAGCAGTTCTTC. Protein sequence: CASSGLAGGGEQFF.

The V gene is TRBV7-6, the J gene TRBJ2-3, with D unclear. The germline V gene encodes CDR1 SGHVS and CDR2 FNYEAQ. The CDR3 is 15 amino acids. The V end was cut by 0 bases, the J end by 2 bases, with 9 bases between. The CDR3 coding sequence is TGTGCCAGCAGCTTAGCGGGCCTTACCACAGATACGCAGTATTTT. The encoded protein is CASSLAGLTTDTQYF.

The rearrangement joins TRBV24-1 to TRBJ2-1; 11 bases align to TRBD2. CDR1 and CDR2 (germline): KGHDR, SFDVKD. V dropped 3 bases and J dropped 0; count of bases not matched to a gene: 6. This CDR3 contains 18 residues. CDR3 sequence reads: CATSDTRLAGSSYNEQFF. The CDR3 DNA follows: TGTGCCACCAGTGATACCCGACTAGCGGGGAGCTCCTACAATGAGCAGTTCTTC.

The rearrangement joins TRBV7-8 to TRBJ2-5, with 7 bases fitting TRBD1. V was clipped by 6 bases and J by 3 bases; unmatched bases: 7. Per the germline V gene, CDR1 is SGHVS and CDR2 is FQNEAQ. CDR3 size: 14 residues. For the CDR3, the DNA is TGTGCCAGCAGTCCCCGACAGGGAGAAGAGACCCAGTACTTC. Its translation is CASSPRQGEETQYF. Based on the CDR3 plus reference TRBV7-8 and TRBJ2-5, the full variable domain is GAGVSQSPRYKVAKRGQDVALRCDPISGHVSLFWYQQALGQGPEFLTYFQNEAQLDKSGLPSDRFFAERPEGSVSTLKIQRTQQEDSAVYLCASSPRQGEETQYFGPGTRLLVL.

There are a few counts of this clone. This chain joins TRBV11-2 and TRBJ1-1; D may be TRBD1 (5 bases). The V and J ends lost 4 bases and 3 bases respectively, with 9 bases between them. Germline CDR1 reads SGHAT; CDR2 reads FQNNGV. CDR3 size: 13 residues. The CDR3 loop is CASSSGQDTEAFF. The CDR3 DNA is TGTGCCAGCAGCTCAGGGCAGGACACTGAAGCTTTCTTT.

The chain recombines TRBV4-2 with TRBJ1-2; 8 positions agree with TRBD1. CDR3 size: 16 residues. V lost 0 bases to trimming and J lost 6 bases; unmatched junction nucleotides: 9. Germline V gene lookup returns CDR1 LGHNA and CDR2 YNFKEQ. The CDR3 loop is CASSQESQGATNGYTF. The CDR3 region has the DNA TGTGCCAGCAGCCAAGAATCTCAGGGGGCGACGAATGGCTACACCTTC.

The rearrangement joins TRBV5-6 to TRBJ2-7; 12 bases line up with TRBD1. V lost 3 bases, J lost 3 bases, and 7 bases stayed unmatched. This CDR3 region has 16 residues. CDR1 SGHDT and CDR2 YYEEEE come from the germline V gene. The CDR3 is CASSSFGTGGYYEQYF. The CDR3 DNA sequence: TGTGCCAGCAGCTCCTTTGGGACAGGGGGCTACTACGAGCAGTACTTC.

The rearrangement uses TRBV18 and TRBJ2-1; TRBD1 agrees at 10 bases. The germline V gene has CDR1 KGHSH and CDR2 LQKENI. J was trimmed by 9 bases and V by 3 bases; bases with no gene match: 8. The CDR3 runs to 15 residues. The CDR3 spells CASSPPGQGPGEQFF. The CDR3 coding sequence is TGTGCCAGCTCACCTCCGGGACAGGGGCCGGGTGAGCAGTTCTTC. The full variable domain, with the rest looked up from reference TRBV18 and TRBJ2-1, is NAGVMQNPRHLVRRRGQEARLRCSPMKGHSHVYWYRQLPEEGLKFMVYLQKENIIDESGMPKERFSAEFPKEGPSILRIQQVVRGDSAAYFCASSPPGQGPGEQFFGPGTRLTVL.

V gene TRBV2 combines with J gene TRBJ1-4; TRBD1 matches 8 bases. The CDR3 consists of 16 residues. V gave up 5 bases and J gave up 4 bases; unmatched junction bases: 9. Germline V gene data show CDR1 as SNHLY and CDR2 as FYNNEI. The CDR3 reads CASSSRTGPFNEKLFF. CDR3 nucleotides: TGTGCCAGCAGTAGTAGGACAGGGCCGTTTAATGAAAAACTGTTTTTT.

This chain connects TRBV6-1 to TRBJ1-2; TRBD1 is a possible D gene (6 bases). The CDR3 has 14 amino acids. Germline V gene lookup returns CDR1 MNHNS and CDR2 SASEGT. The V end lost 0 bases, the J end lost 3 bases, and 8 bases lay between the germline ends. Here the CDR3 DNA reads TGTGCCAGCAGTGAAGCCAGGGGCTACTATGGCTACACCTTC. This codes for CASSEARGYYGYTF.

The V call is TRBV5-6, the J call TRBJ2-3; maybe TRBD2 (5 bases). The length of the CDR3 is 15 residues. Germline V gene sequence: CDR1 SGHDT, CDR2 YYEEEE. V dropped 1 base and J dropped 6 bases, with 15 bases sitting between them. As DNA, the CDR3 is TGTGCCAGCAGCTTGCGGCGGGCTTTTGTGGATACGCAGTATTTT. Residues: CASSLRRAFVDTQYF.

This chain uses TRBV28 with TRBJ1-5; D might be TRBD1 (6 bases). Germline CDR1 and CDR2: MDHEN and SYDVKM. The germline V and J ends were trimmed by 8 bases and 7 bases, with 12 bases remaining between them. There are 12 residues in the CDR3. Here the CDR3 reads CASERGTQPQHF. The CDR3 nucleotides are TGTGCCAGCGAGAGAGGGACACAGCCCCAGCATTTT.

This clone appeared a few times. The V call is TRBV19, the J call TRBJ1-4; D may be TRBD1 (6 bases). Trimming removed 5 bases at V and 8 bases at J, with 18 bases between. The CDR3 has 15 residues. CDR1 is LNHDA and CDR2 is SQIVND in the germline V gene (reference sequence). Here the CDR3 DNA reads TGTGCCAGTAGTGAACGGACGGGGGGCAGGGAAAAACTGTTTTTT. This sequence encodes CASSERTGGREKLFF.